These 8 T cell receptor beta chains share one sample of origin, sequenced in a study of blood T cell repertoires in COVID-19. Using immunoSEQ multiplex PCR, the repertoire was profiled, and TCRdb retains in-frame clones only, with some absent. The profile covers about 140,000 clones, with approximately 81% appearing a single time and 7.5% to 9% taken by the ten largest. The sequenced material came from peripheral blood. These receptors all come from a human donor in a cohort sampled during active COVID-19.

The rearrangement links TRBV7-6 to TRBJ2-5; 7 bases line up with TRBD1. Germline CDR1 and CDR2: SGHVS and FNYEAQ. The CDR3 loop spans 15 amino acids. Trimming cost V 4 bases and J 1 base; bases outside gene matches: 6. CDR3 sequence reads: CASSSPGQFQETQYF. The CDR3 DNA reads TGTGCCAGCAGCTCACCGGGACAGTTCCAAGAGACCCAGTACTTC.

This clone was seen only a few times. This chain uses TRBV7-3 with TRBJ2-7; 7 nucleotides match TRBD1. The CDR3 is 15 residues long. V lost 3 bases and J lost 2; bases outside the gene matches: 7. Germline CDR1 is SGHTA and CDR2 is FQGTGA. The CDR3 loop reads CASSLRPTGPYEQYF. The DNA of the CDR3 is TGTGCCAGCAGCTTGCGCCCGACAGGGCCCTACGAGCAGTACTTC.

The chain carries TRBV7-9 and TRBJ2-7; tentatively, D is TRBD2 (6 bases). Trimming removed 0 bases from V and 3 bases from J, with 9 bases in between. The V gene's germline CDR1 is SEHNR and CDR2 FQNEAQ (reference sequence). The CDR3 is 14 residues long. As DNA, the CDR3 is TGTGCCAGCAGCTTAGCAGGGACTTACTACGAGCAGTACTTC. Its protein product is CASSLAGTYYEQYF.

This rearrangement joins TRBV27 to TRBJ1-4; 8 nucleotides align to TRBD1. The CDR3 consists of 17 residues. Per germline, CDR1 MNHEY and CDR2 SMNVEV (reference sequence). V shed 7 bases and J 6 bases; nucleotides not matched to a gene: 16. The CDR3 region is CASIPPTQQGDHEKLFF. The CDR3 nucleotides are TGTGCCAGCATCCCTCCAACACAACAGGGGGACCATGAAAAACTGTTTTTT.

This rearrangement joins TRBV6-2 or TRBV6-3 to TRBJ2-5, with 9 bases aligning to TRBD2. V lost 0 bases and J lost 2; bases outside the gene matches: 13. Germline V gene data show CDR1 as MNHEY and CDR2 as SVGEGT. This CDR3 has 19 residues. The CDR3, as DNA: TGTGCCAGCAGTTACTCGGGGACTAGCCAGAGAAGGAGACAAGAGACCCAGTACTTC. It encodes CASSYSGTSQRRRQETQYF.

The V and J genes are TRBV2 and TRBJ2-7; 8 bases match TRBD1. The V gene's germline CDR1 is SNHLY and CDR2 FYNNEI. The V gene end was trimmed by 7 bases and the J gene end by 3 bases; junction bases not matched to a gene: 2. This CDR3 has 12 amino acids. CDR3 nucleotides: TGTGCCAGCATCGACAGGGGCTACGAGCAGTACTTC. Translation: CASIDRGYEQYF. Full variable domain (remainder filled in from reference TRBV2 and TRBJ2-7): EPEVTQTPSHQVTQMGQEVILRCVPISNHLYFYWYRQILGQKVEFLVSFYNNEISEKSEIFDDQFSVERPDGSNFTLKIRSTKLEDSAMYFCASIDRGYEQYFGPGTRLTVT.

CDR3 sequence (DNA): TGTGCCAGCCGAGGGGGCGGAATCGTGAACACTGAAGCTTTCTTT. Encoded protein: CASRGGGIVNTEAFF. The chain carries TRBV7-8 and TRBJ1-1; 7 nucleotides line up with TRBD1. Germline V CDR1 and CDR2: SGHVS, FQNEAQ. The CDR3 is 15 residues long. J lost 0 bases, V lost 8 bases, and 9 bases had no gene match. Combining the CDR3 with reference TRBV7-8 and TRBJ1-1 gives the whole variable domain GAGVSQSPRYKVAKRGQDVALRCDPISGHVSLFWYQQALGQGPEFLTYFQNEAQLDKSGLPSDRFFAERPEGSVSTLKIQRTQQEDSAVYLCASRGGGIVNTEAFFGQGTRLTVV.

The chain is built from TRBV20-1 and TRBJ2-6; maybe TRBD1 (5 bases). This CDR3 spans 18 amino acids. CDR1 and CDR2 (germline): DFQATT, SNEGSKA (reference sequence). V shed 3 bases and J shed 0 bases, with 18 bases lying between them. This CDR3 is CSASFGRAARSGANVLTF. CDR3 DNA: TGCAGTGCTAGTTTCGGCAGGGCCGCCCGCTCTGGGGCCAACGTCCTGACTTTC.